This TCR beta chain is drawn from a study of graft-versus-host responses after intestinal transplantation. Study-wide findings and caveats: Peak levels of circulating GvH clones tracked with early post-transplant HvG declines. Marrow from the recipient contained GvH clones, some of which had appeared first in ileum or blood.

Labeling with CFSE marked some 200,000 responder cells, which were plated with some 200,000 irradiated, violet-dye-labeled stimulator cells. Method: immunoSEQ multiplex PCR; TCRdb's copy keeps in-frame clones and lacks some. Here the sample spans around 8,800 clones, around 28% being singletons. Germline lookup yields CDR1 MNHEY and CDR2 SVGAGI. The CDR3 consists of 15 residues. Trimming took off 5 bases at V and 0 bases at J, with 11 bases between the two ends. The chain has TRBV6-5 and TRBJ2-1, with D perhaps matching TRBD2 (6 bases). Sequencing was performed on alloreactive CD8+ T cells from a mixed lymphocyte reaction culture, taken before transplantation. Subset noted: CFSE-low proliferating T cells sorted from roughly 6-day pre-transplant mixed lymphocyte reaction (GvH or HvG direction). The clonotype was recovered from a human patient who was an organ donor for intestinal transplantation. The CDR3, as DNA: TGTGCCAGCAGTCTCCGGGGGTTCTCCTACAATGAGCAGTTCTTC. It is translated as CASSLRGFSYNEQFF.